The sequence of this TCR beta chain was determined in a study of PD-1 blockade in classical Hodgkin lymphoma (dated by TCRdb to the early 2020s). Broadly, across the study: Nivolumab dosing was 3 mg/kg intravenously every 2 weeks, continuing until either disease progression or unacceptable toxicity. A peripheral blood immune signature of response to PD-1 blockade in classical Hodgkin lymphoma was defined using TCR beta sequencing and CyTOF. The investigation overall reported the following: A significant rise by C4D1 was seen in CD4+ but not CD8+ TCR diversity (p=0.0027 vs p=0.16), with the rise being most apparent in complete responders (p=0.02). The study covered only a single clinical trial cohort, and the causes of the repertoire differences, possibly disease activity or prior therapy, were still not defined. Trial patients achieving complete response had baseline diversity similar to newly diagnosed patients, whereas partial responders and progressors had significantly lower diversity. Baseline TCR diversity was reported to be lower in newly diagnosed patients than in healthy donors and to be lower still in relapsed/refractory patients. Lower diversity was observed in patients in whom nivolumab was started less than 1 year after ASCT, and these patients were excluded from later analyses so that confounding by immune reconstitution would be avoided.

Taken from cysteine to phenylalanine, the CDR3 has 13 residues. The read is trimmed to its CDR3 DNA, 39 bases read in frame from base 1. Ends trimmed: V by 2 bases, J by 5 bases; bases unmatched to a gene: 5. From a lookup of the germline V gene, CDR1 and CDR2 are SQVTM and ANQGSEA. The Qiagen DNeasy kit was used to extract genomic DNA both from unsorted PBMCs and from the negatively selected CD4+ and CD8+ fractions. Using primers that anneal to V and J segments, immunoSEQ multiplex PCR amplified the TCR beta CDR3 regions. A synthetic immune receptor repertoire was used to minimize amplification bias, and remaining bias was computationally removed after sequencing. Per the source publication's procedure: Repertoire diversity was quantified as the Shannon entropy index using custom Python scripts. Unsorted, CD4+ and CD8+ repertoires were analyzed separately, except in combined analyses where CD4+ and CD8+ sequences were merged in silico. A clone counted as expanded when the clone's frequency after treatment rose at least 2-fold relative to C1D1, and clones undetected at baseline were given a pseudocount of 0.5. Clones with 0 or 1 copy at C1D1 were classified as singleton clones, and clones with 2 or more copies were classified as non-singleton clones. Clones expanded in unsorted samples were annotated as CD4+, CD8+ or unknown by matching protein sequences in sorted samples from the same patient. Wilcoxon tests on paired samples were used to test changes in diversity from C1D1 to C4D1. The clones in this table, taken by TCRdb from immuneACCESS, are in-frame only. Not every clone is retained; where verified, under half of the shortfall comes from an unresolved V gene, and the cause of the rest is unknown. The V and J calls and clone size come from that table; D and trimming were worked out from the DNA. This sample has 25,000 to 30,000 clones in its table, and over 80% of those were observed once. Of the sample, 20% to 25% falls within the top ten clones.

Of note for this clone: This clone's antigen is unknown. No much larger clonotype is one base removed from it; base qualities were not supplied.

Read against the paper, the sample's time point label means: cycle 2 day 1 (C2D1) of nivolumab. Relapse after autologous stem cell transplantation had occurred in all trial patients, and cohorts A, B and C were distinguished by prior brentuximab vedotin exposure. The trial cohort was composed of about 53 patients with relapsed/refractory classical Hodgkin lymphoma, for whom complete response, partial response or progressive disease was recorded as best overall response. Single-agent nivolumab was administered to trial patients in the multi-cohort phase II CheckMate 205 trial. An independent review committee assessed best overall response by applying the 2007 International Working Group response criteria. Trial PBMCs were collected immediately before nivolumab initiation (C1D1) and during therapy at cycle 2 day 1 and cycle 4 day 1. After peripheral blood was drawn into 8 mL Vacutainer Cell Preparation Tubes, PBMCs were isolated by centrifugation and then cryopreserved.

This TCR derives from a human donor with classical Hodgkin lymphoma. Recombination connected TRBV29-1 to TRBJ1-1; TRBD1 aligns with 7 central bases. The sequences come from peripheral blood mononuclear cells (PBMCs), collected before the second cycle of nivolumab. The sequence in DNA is TGCAGCGTTGAACTTCAGGGGGGGACTGAAGCTTTCTTT. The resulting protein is CSVELQGGTEAFF.